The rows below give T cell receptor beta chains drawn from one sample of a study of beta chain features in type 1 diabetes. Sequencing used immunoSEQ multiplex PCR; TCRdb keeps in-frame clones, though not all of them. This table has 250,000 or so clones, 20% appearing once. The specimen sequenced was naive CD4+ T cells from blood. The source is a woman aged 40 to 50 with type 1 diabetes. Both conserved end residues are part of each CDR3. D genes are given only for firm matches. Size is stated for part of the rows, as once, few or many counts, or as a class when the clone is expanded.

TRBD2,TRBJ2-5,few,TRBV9,CASSDNSGGEATQYF,TGTGCCAGCAGCGACAATTCGGGGGGTGAAGCCACCCAGTACTTC
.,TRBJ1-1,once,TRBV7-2,CASSLITGWSEAFF,TGTGCCAGCAGCTTAATCACTGGGTGGAGTGAAGCTTTCTTT
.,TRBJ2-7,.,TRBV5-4,CASSSGLAPYEQYF,TGTGCCAGCAGCTCGGGACTGGCTCCCTACGAGCAGTACTTC
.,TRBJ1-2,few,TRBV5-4,CASSLERERNYGYTF,TGTGCCAGCAGCTTGGAAAGGGAGAGGAACTATGGCTACACCTTC
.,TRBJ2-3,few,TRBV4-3,CASSKEEGTDTQYF,TGCGCCAGCAGCAAAGAGGAGGGCACAGATACGCAGTATTTT
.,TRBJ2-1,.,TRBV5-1,CASSLSDNEQFF,TGCGCCAGCAGCCTCTCCGACAATGAGCAGTTCTTC
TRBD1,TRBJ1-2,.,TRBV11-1,CASSRTGDTHGYTF,TGTGCCAGCAGCCGGACAGGGGATACCCATGGCTACACCTTC
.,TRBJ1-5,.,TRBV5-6,CASSLQASGNQPQHF,TGTGCCAGCAGCCTACAGGCATCGGGCAATCAGCCCCAGCATTTT
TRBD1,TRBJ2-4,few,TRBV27,CASSIKRDSREHKNIQYF,TGTGCCAGCAGTATAAAACGGGACAGCCGAGAGCACAAAAACATTCAGTACTTC
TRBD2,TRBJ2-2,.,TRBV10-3,CAISESAGLAVTGELFF,TGTGCCATCAGTGAGTCTGCGGGACTAGCGGTAACCGGGGAGCTGTTTTTT
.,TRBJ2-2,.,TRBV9,CASSVQVNTGELFF,TGTGCCAGCAGCGTACAGGTGAACACCGGGGAGCTGTTTTTT
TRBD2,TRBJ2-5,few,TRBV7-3,CASSSGTSGGETQYF,TGTGCCAGCAGCTCGGGGACTAGCGGGGGAGAGACCCAGTACTTC
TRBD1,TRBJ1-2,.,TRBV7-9,CASSWDRGIGYTF,TGTGCCAGCAGCTGGGACAGGGGAATTGGCTACACCTTC
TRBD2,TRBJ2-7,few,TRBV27,CASSSLGLEAYEQYF,TGTGCCAGCAGCTCCCTTGGACTAGAGGCCTACGAGCAGTACTTC
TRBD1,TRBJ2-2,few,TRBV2,CASSEDRERGTGELFF,TGTGCCAGCAGCGAAGACAGGGAACGGGGCACCGGGGAGCTGTTTTTT
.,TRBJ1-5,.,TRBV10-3,CAISREGGFNQPQHF,TGTGCCATCAGTAGGGAGGGGGGTTTCAATCAGCCCCAGCATTTT
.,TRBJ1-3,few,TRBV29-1,CSVEGRLAGNTIYF,TGCAGCGTTGAAGGGAGGCTCGCTGGAAACACCATATATTTT
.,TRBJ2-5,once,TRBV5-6,CASSWGVETQYF,TGTGCCAGCAGCTGGGGGGTTGAGACCCAGTACTTC
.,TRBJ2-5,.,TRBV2,CASRPRDQETQYF,TGTGCCAGCAGACCTCGGGACCAAGAGACCCAGTACTTC
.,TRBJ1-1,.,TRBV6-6,CASRSADTEAFF,TGTGCCAGCAGGTCGGCGGACACTGAAGCTTTCTTT
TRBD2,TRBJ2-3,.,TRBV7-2,CASSLDRGGTDTQYF,TGTGCCAGCAGCTTAGACCGGGGGGGCACAGATACGCAGTATTTT
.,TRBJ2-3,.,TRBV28,CASSLEVPDTQYF,TGTGCCAGCAGTTTAGAGGTACCAGATACGCAGTATTTT
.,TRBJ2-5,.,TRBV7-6,CASSLGGEGTQYF,TGTGCCAGCAGCTTGGGCGGAGAGGGGACCCAGTACTTC
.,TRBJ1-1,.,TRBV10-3,CAISEISSEAFF,TGTGCCATCAGTGAGATATCCTCTGAAGCTTTCTTT
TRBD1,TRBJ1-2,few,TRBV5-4,CASSPGQGYGYTF,TGTGCCAGCAGTCCGGGACAGGGTTATGGCTACACCTTC
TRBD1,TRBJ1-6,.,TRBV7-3,CASSSGTGDSPLHF,TGTGCCAGCAGTTCCGGGACAGGGGATTCACCCCTCCACTTT
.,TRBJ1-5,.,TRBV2,CAAASLGQPQHF,TGTGCCGCCGCGAGCCTGGGCCAGCCCCAGCATTTT
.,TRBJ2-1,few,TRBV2,CASSELVEANEQFF,TGTGCCAGCAGTGAGCTAGTTGAAGCAAATGAGCAGTTCTTC
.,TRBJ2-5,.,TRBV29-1,CSVEPSETQYF,TGCAGCGTTGAACCGTCGGAGACCCAGTACTTC
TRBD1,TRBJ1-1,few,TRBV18,CASAQGVDTEAFF,TGTGCCAGCGCACAGGGGGTTGACACTGAAGCTTTCTTT
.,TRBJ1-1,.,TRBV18,CASSPATNTEAFF,TGTGCCAGCTCACCAGCTACGAACACTGAAGCTTTCTTT
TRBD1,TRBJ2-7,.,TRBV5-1,CASSPGTGGDEQYF,TGCGCCAGCAGCCCCGGGACAGGGGGCGACGAGCAGTACTTC
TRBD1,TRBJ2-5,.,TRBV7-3,CASSLDRGETQYF,TGTGCCAGCAGCTTGGACAGGGGGGAGACCCAGTACTTC
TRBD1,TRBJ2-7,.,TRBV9,CASSAGTGVSYEQYF,TGTGCCAGCAGCGCAGGGACAGGGGTTTCCTACGAGCAGTACTTC
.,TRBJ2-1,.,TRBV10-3,CAIAFAGGDNEQFF,TGTGCCATCGCTTTTGCGGGCGGGGACAATGAGCAGTTCTTC
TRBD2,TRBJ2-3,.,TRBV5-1,CASSSGLAGGDTQYF,TGCGCCAGCAGCTCGGGACTAGCGGGAGGAGATACGCAGTATTTT
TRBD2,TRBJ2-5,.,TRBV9,CASSSGTSGREETQYF,TGTGCCAGCAGCTCCGGGACTAGCGGGAGGGAAGAGACCCAGTACTTC
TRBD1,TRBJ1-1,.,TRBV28,CASSAPTGVRTEAFF,TGTGCCAGCAGTGCCCCGACAGGGGTTAGGACTGAAGCTTTCTTT
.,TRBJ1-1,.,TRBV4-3,CASSQEPGNTEAFF,TGCGCCAGCAGCCAAGAACCCGGGAACACTGAAGCTTTCTTT
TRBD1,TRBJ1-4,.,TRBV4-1,CASSRTRRGTDREKLFF,TGCGCCAGCAGCCGGACTCGGAGGGGGACAGACAGGGAAAAACTGTTTTTT
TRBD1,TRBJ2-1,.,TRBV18,CASSPNGQGNEQFF,TGTGCCAGCTCACCAAATGGACAGGGTAATGAGCAGTTCTTC
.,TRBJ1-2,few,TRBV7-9,CASSLLGGAYGYTF,TGTGCCAGCAGCTTATTAGGTGGAGCCTATGGCTACACCTTC
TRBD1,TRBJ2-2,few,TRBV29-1,CSATGTGNTGELFF,TGCAGCGCAACCGGGACAGGGAACACCGGGGAGCTGTTTTTT
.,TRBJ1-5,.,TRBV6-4,CASSVRAGEPQHF,TGTGCCAGCAGTGTGAGGGCCGGAGAGCCCCAGCATTTT
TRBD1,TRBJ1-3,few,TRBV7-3,CASSLTGTGNTIYF,TGTGCCAGCAGCCTGACAGGGACTGGAAACACCATATATTTT
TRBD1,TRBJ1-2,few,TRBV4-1,CASSLGQQVFLGYTF,TGCGCCAGCAGCCTGGGACAGCAGGTTTTTTTGGGCTACACCTTC
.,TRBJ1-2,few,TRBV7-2,CASSFEVNYGYTF,TGTGCCAGCAGCTTTGAGGTTAACTATGGCTACACCTTC
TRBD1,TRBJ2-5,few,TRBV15,CATSRSTGAQETQYF,TGTGCCACCAGCAGATCCACAGGGGCCCAAGAGACCCAGTACTTC
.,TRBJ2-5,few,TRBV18,CASSPSGLVFETQYF,TGTGCCAGCTCACCATCGGGGTTGGTATTCGAGACCCAGTACTTC
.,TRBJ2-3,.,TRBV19,CASRSPGDTDTQYF,TGTGCCAGTAGGAGTCCCGGGGACACAGATACGCAGTATTTT
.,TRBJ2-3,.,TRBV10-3,CAISGAPTGDTQYF,TGTGCCATCAGTGGTGCCCCGACCGGGGATACGCAGTATTTT
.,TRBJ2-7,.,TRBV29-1,CSVGRGSYEQYF,TGCAGCGTTGGGAGGGGTTCCTACGAGCAGTACTTC
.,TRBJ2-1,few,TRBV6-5,CASRPSLGEQFF,TGTGCCAGCAGGCCTAGTCTTGGTGAGCAGTTCTTC